The T cell receptor beta chain described here comes from a study of blood T cells in healthy people across ages. Per sample, at least 6 micrograms of total RNA were extracted. Primers used in a second PCR of about 7 to 12 cycles were a sample-barcoded 5' primer and a J-beta primer mix. From each sample, at least 2.5 million paired-end reads containing CDR3 were obtained. TCRdb reprocessed the 5' RACE reads via MiXCR and lists one record per CDR3 protein. The sample gives about 400,000 distinct CDR3 sequences, approximately 52% of which show up once; approximately 51% is in the top ten. Trimming cost V 5 bases and J 10 bases, with 12 bases left between them. CDR3 length: 12 residues. A word on this clonotype: Possible read error: a much larger clone is one base away.

Sequenced material: blood. The chain uses TRBV12-3 or TRBV12-4 and TRBJ2-1; no reliable D call. The source is a man in his fifties or sixties in good health. The CDR3 sequence is CASSPKAYEQFF. CDR3 DNA: TGTGCCAGCAGTCCAAAAGCCTACGAGCAGTTCTTC.